Described below is a single T cell receptor beta chain sequence and its context. Its antigen is unidentified. This CDR3 has 14 residues. CDR1 SGHNT and CDR2 YENEEA come from the germline V gene. The ends were cut back, 2 bases at V and 2 bases at J, with 10 bases in the middle. Terminally differentiated effector memory CD45RA+ cells were excluded from the naive CD8 cells, which were CD45RO-negative and positively selected for CCR7. These data are taken from a study of shared clonotypes between healthy human individuals. Study results and caveats: Relative to clonotypes present in all four donors, those not shared had lower generation probabilities.

Only in-frame clones appear in the TCRdb table, and some are missing; sequencing was by immunoSEQ multiplex PCR. The data show more than 2 million clones, over 85% seen once. This receptor was obtained from a man younger than 30 in good health. V usage is TRBV11-3 and J usage is TRBJ2-7; possibly TRBD2 for D (5 bases). The sequenced sample consisted of naive CD8+ T cells sorted from blood. This CDR3 reads CASSLRDGAYEQYF. In DNA form, the CDR3 reads TGTGCCAGCAGCTTACGGGATGGGGCCTACGAGCAGTACTTC.